A single sample gave rise to the 9 T cell receptor beta chains below, sequenced in a study of T cell changes during pregnancy in multiple sclerosis. Sequencing used immunoSEQ multiplex PCR; TCRdb keeps in-frame clones, though not all of them. The table records about 56,000 clones, approximately 90% of them present only once. Sequencing used peripheral blood, obtained in the first trimester of pregnancy. These receptors originate from a female donor in good health, enrolled as a control in a pregnancy study.

The chain links TRBV5-4 to TRBJ2-1, with D possibly being TRBD2 (5 bases). The CDR3 consists of 12 residues. The germline gives CDR1 SGHNT, CDR2 YYREEE (reference sequence). V was shortened by 2 bases and J by 8 bases, with 8 bases between the two germline ends. CDR3 sequence reads: CASSLPADEQFF. The CDR3 bases are TGTGCCAGCAGCTTACCAGCGGATGAGCAGTTCTTC.

J is TRBJ2-7 and V is TRBV11-2; 7 bases match TRBD2. The length of the CDR3 is 12 residues. Germline V CDR1 and CDR2: SGHAT, FQNNGV. The V segment lost 8 bases and the J segment 4 bases; nucleotides outside the gene matches: 5. The CDR3 spells CASGEGGYEQYF. CDR3 nucleotide sequence: TGTGCCAGCGGCGAGGGAGGGTACGAGCAGTACTTC.

In DNA form, the CDR3 reads TGTGCCAGCAGCTTGTGGGATCGGGTGGGAGACTACAATGAGCAGTTCTTC. Amino acid sequence: CASSLWDRVGDYNEQFF. The V call is TRBV5-4, the J call TRBJ2-1, with D perhaps TRBD2 (5 bases). The germline CDR1 and CDR2 sequences are SGHNT and YYREEE (reference sequence). This CDR3 region has 17 residues. Trimming took 1 base from V and 3 from J, leaving 17 bases between them.

The chain combines TRBV6-1 with TRBJ2-3; TRBD2 matches at 15 bases. This CDR3 has 15 amino acids. V lost 11 bases and J lost 6; bases outside the gene matches: 9. Germline values: CDR1 MNHNS, CDR2 SASEGT. The CDR3 loop reads CAGGTSGGLGDTQYF. As DNA, the CDR3 is TGTGCCGGGGGGACTAGCGGGGGGTTGGGGGATACGCAGTATTTT.

This clone was seen only once. This sequence joins TRBV7-9 and TRBJ1-5, with D uncertain. The V end lost 5 bases, the J end lost 4 bases, and 12 bases lay between the germline ends. CDR1 is SEHNR, CDR2 FQNEAQ, per germline (reference sequence). CDR3 length: 14 residues. The CDR3 DNA reads as TGTGCCAGCAGCCTAACCGGCGGGAATCAGCCCCAGCATTTT. It is translated as CASSLTGGNQPQHF.

The gene calls are TRBV27 and TRBJ2-2; 7 bases are shared with TRBD1. The CDR3 runs to 15 residues. Germline V gene sequence: CDR1 MNHEY, CDR2 SMNVEV (reference sequence). With V trimmed by 5 bases and J by 1 base, 4 bases remained unmatched. The CDR3 is CASSARDRNTGELFF. The CDR3 DNA reads TGTGCCAGCAGTGCCCGGGACAGGAACACCGGGGAGCTGTTTTTT.

V usage is TRBV21-1 and J usage is TRBJ2-7; the D call TRBD2 from the table was never checked on the DNA. TRBV21-1 is annotated as a pseudogene. CDR3 size: 16 residues. Written as DNA, the CDR3 is TGTGCCAGCAGCCCTCACCCGGGAGAGGGATTCTACGAGCAGTACTTC. Residues: CASSPHPGEGFYEQYF.

The chain carries TRBV7-9 and TRBJ2-1; 14 bases agree with TRBD2. This CDR3 has 19 amino acids. The germline CDR1 and CDR2 sequences are SEHNR and FQNEAQ (reference sequence). The V gene end was trimmed by 4 bases and the J gene end by 3 bases; junction bases not matched to a gene: 11. The CDR3 region has the DNA TGTGCCAGCAGCTCCCCTTTCCGGACTAGCGGGGGGCTCTACAATGAGCAGTTCTTC. Protein: CASSSPFRTSGGLYNEQFF.

The chain carries TRBV2 and TRBJ2-3; 9 nucleotides align to TRBD1. V lost 3 bases, J lost 3 bases, and 4 bases stayed unmatched. Germline assignment: CDR1 SNHLY and CDR2 FYNNEI. The CDR3 covers 15 residues. DNA for the CDR3: TGTGCCAGCAGTGACGGGGGACAGGGTACAGATACGCAGTATTTT. This encodes CASSDGGQGTDTQYF. The complete variable domain, with remaining parts taken from reference TRBV2 and TRBJ2-3, reads EPEVTQTPSHQVTQMGQEVILRCVPISNHLYFYWYRQILGQKVEFLVSFYNNEISEKSEIFDDQFSVERPDGSNFTLKIRSTKLEDSAMYFCASSDGGQGTDTQYFGPGTRLTVL.